This T cell receptor (beta chain) was documented in a study of blood T cell repertoires in COVID-19 (dated by TCRdb to the early 2020s). With regard to the full study: Samples covering the acute and convalescent phases of COVID-19 were provided by collaborators in the United States, Italy and Spain. The prospective study material was composed of cDNA or gDNA derived from T cells, B-cell-depleted T cells, or PBMCs. Subjects who had been exposed to COVID-19, were actively infected with it, or had recovered from it provided the deeply sampled blood TCRbeta repertoires that made up the dataset. A freely available public database, intended as a resource for researchers studying the immune response to SARS-CoV-2, is where the repertoires were released. The samples were drawn from two sources: the first 160 participants of the ongoing ImmuneRACE study, and about 1,300 subjects contributed by 6 global collaborators. A de-identified subject ID, COVID-19 status, age in years and sex were almost always included in the sample metadata. Where available, HLA class I and class II types were taken from metadata supplied by the sample provider and were not determined by assay-based typing. Results the study describes overall, beyond this receptor: How much clinical and demographic metadata was included differed by source and by participant, and the metadata was provided uncurated.

Whole blood was collected in K2EDTA tubes by collaborating institutions according to the institutions' own protocols. For TCRbeta analysis, collaborator samples were shipped as frozen whole blood, as isolated PBMCs, or as DNA extracted from either sample type. From the germline V gene, CDR1 is MNHNS and CDR2 is SASEGT. V drops 3 bases and J drops 0 bases, leaving 12 bases in between. From cysteine to phenylalanine, the CDR3 is 16 amino acids long. Only the CDR3 region is kept as DNA, spanning 48 bases read in frame from base 1. Worth noting for this clone: What antigen it recognizes has not been identified. Per-nucleotide qualities are absent, and no much larger clonotype sits a single base away.

TCRbeta CDR3 regions were amplified from genomic DNA by means of the immunoSEQ Assay, a bias-controlled multiplex PCR. On the authors' methods: The number of nucleated cells in each sample was estimated from the amplification of reference gene primers within the assay. To quantify the absolute abundance of each unique TCRbeta CDR3 rearrangement, sequence reads were collapsed and filtered. For each sample, productive Simpson clonality was calculated as the square root of Simpson's diversity index across productive rearrangements. TCRdb re-hosts the immuneACCESS table, in-frame sequences only. Its copies lack some clones; in the studies checked, an unresolved V gene accounts for under half of them, and the cause for the rest is not known. D and trimming come from the DNA, and the V and J calls and clone size come from that table. The sample includes approximately 130,000 clones, with just under 85% observed a single time. The ten most abundant clones make up about 13% of the sample.

The source material was peripheral blood. This TCR was recovered from a human donor in a cohort sampled during active COVID-19. The receptor chain draws on TRBV6-1 and TRBJ2-4; TRBD1 might be the D gene, on 5 matching bases. The CDR3 loop reads CASSEMDTLAKNIQYF. The DNA sequence is TGTGCCAGCAGTGAGATGGACACGCTAGCCAAAAACATTCAGTACTTC.